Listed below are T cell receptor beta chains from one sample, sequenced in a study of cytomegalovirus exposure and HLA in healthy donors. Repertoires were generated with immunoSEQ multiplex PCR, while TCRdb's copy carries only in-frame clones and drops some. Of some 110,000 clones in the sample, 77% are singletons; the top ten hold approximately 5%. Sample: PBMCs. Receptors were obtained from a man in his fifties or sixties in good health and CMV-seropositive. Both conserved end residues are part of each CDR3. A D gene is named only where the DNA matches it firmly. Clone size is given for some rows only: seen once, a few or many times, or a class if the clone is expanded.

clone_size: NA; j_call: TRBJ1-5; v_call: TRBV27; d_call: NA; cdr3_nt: TGTGCCAGCAGGGGCCTGGACGGCGGGGTTCAGCCCCAGCATTTT; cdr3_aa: CASRGLDGGVQPQHF
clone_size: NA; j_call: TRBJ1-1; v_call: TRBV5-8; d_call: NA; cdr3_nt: TGTGCCAGCAGCTTGGGACTGAAGAACACTGAAGCTTTCTTT; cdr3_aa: CASSLGLKNTEAFF
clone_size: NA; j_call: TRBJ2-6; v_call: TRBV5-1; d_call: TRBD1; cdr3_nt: TGCGCCAGCAGCTTGCACCCGGGACAGGGTTTCTCTGGGGCCAACGTCCTGACTTTC; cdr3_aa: CASSLHPGQGFSGANVLTF
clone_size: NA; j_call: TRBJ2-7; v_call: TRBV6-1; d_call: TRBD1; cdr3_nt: TGTGCCAGCAGTACTCCGGGACAGGGCATCTACGAGCAGTACTTC; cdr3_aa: CASSTPGQGIYEQYF
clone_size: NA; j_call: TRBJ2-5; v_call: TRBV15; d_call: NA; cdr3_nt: TGTGCCACCAGCCTACCCACCCGGGGGTTGCAAGAGACCCAGTACTTC; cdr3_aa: CATSLPTRGLQETQYF
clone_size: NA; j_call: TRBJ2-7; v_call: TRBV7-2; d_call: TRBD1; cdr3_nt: TGTGCCAGCAGCTTCGGACAGGGGACCTACGAGCAGTACTTC; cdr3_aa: CASSFGQGTYEQYF
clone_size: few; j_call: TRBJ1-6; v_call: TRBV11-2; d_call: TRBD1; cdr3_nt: TGTGCCAGCAGCCCCCGGGACAGTTACATACCCCTCCACTTT; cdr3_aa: CASSPRDSYIPLHF
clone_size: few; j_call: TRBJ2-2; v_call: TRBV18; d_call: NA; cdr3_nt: TGTGCCAGCTCCGCGGACAGTAACACCGGGGAGCTGTTTTTT; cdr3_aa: CASSADSNTGELFF
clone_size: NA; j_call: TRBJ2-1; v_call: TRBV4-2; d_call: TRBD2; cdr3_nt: TGTGCCAGCAGCCAGAAATACGGGGGGTCGTACAATGAGCAGTTCTTC; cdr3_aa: CASSQKYGGSYNEQFF
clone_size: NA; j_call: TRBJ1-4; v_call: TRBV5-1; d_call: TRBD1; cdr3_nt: TGCGCCAGCAGCTCGTCCCCAGGGGGAACTAATGAAAAACTGTTTTTT; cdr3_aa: CASSSSPGGTNEKLFF